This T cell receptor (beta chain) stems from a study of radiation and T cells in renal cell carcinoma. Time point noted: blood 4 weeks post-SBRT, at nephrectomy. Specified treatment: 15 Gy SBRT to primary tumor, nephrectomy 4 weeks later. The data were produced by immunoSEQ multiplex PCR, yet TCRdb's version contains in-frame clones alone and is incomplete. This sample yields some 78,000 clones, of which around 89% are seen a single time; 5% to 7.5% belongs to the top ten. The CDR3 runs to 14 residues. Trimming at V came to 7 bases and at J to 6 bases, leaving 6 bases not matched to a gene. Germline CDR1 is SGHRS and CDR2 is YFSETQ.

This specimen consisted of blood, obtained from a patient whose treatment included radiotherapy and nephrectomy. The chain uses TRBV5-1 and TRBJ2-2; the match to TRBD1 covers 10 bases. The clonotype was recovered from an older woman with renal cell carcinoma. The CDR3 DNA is TGCGCCAGCTCCCCGGGACAGGGGCCCGGGGAGCTGTTTTTT. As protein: CASSPGQGPGELFF.